The 23 T cell receptor beta chains in this list originate from one sample, sequenced in a study of blood T cell repertoires in COVID-19 (dated by TCRdb to 2018 to 2020). Library creation used the immunoSEQ multiplex PCR assay. TCRdb limited this immuneACCESS table to in-frame rearrangements with V and J called. A share of clones is missing; checked studies link under half to unresolved V genes, and the rest is unexplained. Recorded for this sample are some 240,000 clones; approximately 80% of them occurred a single time. More than 10% of the sample is taken by the ten largest. Sequencing used peripheral blood. The receptors were sampled from a human donor in a cohort sampled during active COVID-19.

V usage is TRBV6-5 and J usage is TRBJ1-3; D is unresolved. The CDR3 has 15 residues. Trimming pared 6 bases from V and 2 bases from J, leaving 14 bases between. The germline gives CDR1 MNHEY, CDR2 SVGAGI. The CDR3 is CASSSTSEAGNTIYF. CDR3 coding DNA: TGTGCCAGCAGCTCCACTTCCGAGGCTGGAAACACCATATATTTT.

The chain links TRBV6-1 to TRBJ2-1; D gene uncertain. Trimming pared 1 base from V and 6 bases from J, leaving 13 bases between. Germline V CDR1 and CDR2: MNHNS, SASEGT. The CDR3 contains 15 residues. CDR3 nucleotides: TGTGCCAGCAGTGAAGTAGGCCTTTCGGGCAATGAGCAGTTCTTC. Translation: CASSEVGLSGNEQFF.

The chain uses TRBV24-1 and TRBJ2-1, with D perhaps TRBD2 (6 bases). V lost 2 bases to trimming and J lost 2 bases, with 9 bases between them. The V gene's germline CDR1 is KGHDR and CDR2 SFDVKD. CDR3 length: 15 amino acids. CDR3 DNA sequence: TGTGCCACCAGTGATTCTAGCGTAACCTACAATGAGCAGTTCTTC. This encodes CATSDSSVTYNEQFF.

V usage is TRBV27 and J usage is TRBJ2-1, with D tentatively TRBD1 (8 bases). Germline loops: CDR1 MNHEY, CDR2 SMNVEV (reference sequence). The V and J ends lost 4 bases and 6 bases respectively, with 16 bases between them. CDR3 length equals 15 residues. CDR3 sequence: CASSYVTGEGNEQFF. In DNA, the CDR3 is TGTGCCAGCAGTTACGTGACAGGGGAGGGCAATGAGCAGTTCTTC.

J is TRBJ1-6 and V is TRBV11-3; D is possibly TRBD1 (6 bases). Germline V gene lookup returns CDR1 SGHNT and CDR2 YENEEA. Trimming pared 3 bases from V and 5 bases from J, leaving 8 bases between. This CDR3 has 14 amino acids. This CDR3 is CASSFGGHNSPLHF. The CDR3 DNA sequence: TGTGCCAGCAGCTTCGGGGGGCATAATTCACCCCTCCACTTT. Supplemented by reference TRBV11-3 and TRBJ1-6, the full variable domain reads EAGVVQSPRYKIIEKKQPVAFWCNPISGHNTLYWYLQNLGQGPELLIRYENEEAVDDSQLPKDRFSAERLKGVDSTLKIQPAELGDSAVYLCASSFGGHNSPLHFGNGTRLTVT.

This clone was found a few times. This rearrangement joins TRBV25-1 to TRBJ2-5, with D perhaps TRBD2 (7 bases). Trimming removed 8 bases from V and 9 bases from J, with 22 bases in between. This CDR3 region has 14 residues. The germline V gene has CDR1 MGHDK and CDR2 SYGVNS. In nucleotides, the CDR3 is TGTGCCAGCGGGGAGGGGGGGCAGACTGGGCCCCAGTACTTC. Residues: CASGEGGQTGPQYF.

This clone was seen more than once but under ten times. The chain joins TRBV24-1 to TRBJ1-1, with D uncertain. Trimming took off 4 bases at V and 3 bases at J, with 8 bases between the two ends. CDR3 length: 13 amino acids. Germline assignment: CDR1 KGHDR and CDR2 SFDVKD. This chain's CDR3 is CATSEGSYTEAFF. The CDR3 nucleotides are TGTGCCACCAGTGAGGGCAGCTACACTGAAGCTTTCTTT.

The genes are TRBV5-6 and TRBJ2-3; maybe TRBD1 (6 bases). Trimming took 6 bases from V and 4 from J, leaving 15 bases between them. The CDR3 is 14 residues long. Per germline, CDR1 SGHDT and CDR2 YYEEEE. In nucleotides, the CDR3 is TGTGCCAGCAAGCTTGCCCAGGGGTCAGATACGCAGTATTTT. As protein: CASKLAQGSDTQYF.

V usage is TRBV6-5 and J usage is TRBJ2-1; D possibly corresponds to TRBD2 (6 bases). This CDR3 has 14 amino acids. CDR1 is MNHEY, CDR2 SVGAGI, per germline. V was cut by 5 bases and J by 2 bases, with 10 bases left in between. For the CDR3, the DNA is TGTGCCAGCAGTCGAGCGGGTACCTACAATGAGCAGTTCTTC. Protein: CASSRAGTYNEQFF.

The chain joins TRBV12-3 or TRBV12-4 to TRBJ2-6, with D unresolved. The germline V and J ends were trimmed by 7 bases and 0 bases, with 4 bases remaining between them. The CDR3 sequence is 13 residues long. CDR3 sequence: CASTISGANVLTF. The DNA of the CDR3 is TGTGCCAGCACTATCTCTGGGGCCAACGTCCTGACTTTC.

V is TRBV27 and J is TRBJ2-7; TRBD2 aligns across 9 bases. Germline CDR1 reads MNHEY; CDR2 reads SMNVEV (reference sequence). The CDR3 covers 17 residues. V was pared by 6 bases and J by 2 bases, with 14 bases of the junction left unmatched. The CDR3 sequence: CASSRLAGLGITYEQYF. The CDR3 DNA sequence: TGTGCCAGCAGCCGGCTAGCGGGGCTAGGTATCACCTACGAGCAGTACTTC.

The chain is built from TRBV18 and TRBJ1-1; D gene ambiguous. Germline assignment: CDR1 KGHSH and CDR2 LQKENI. V lost 2 bases and J 7 bases, leaving 11 bases between the germline ends. There are 13 residues in the CDR3. CDR3 loop: CASSPTQNGEAFF. CDR3 DNA: TGTGCCAGCTCACCAACCCAGAATGGTGAAGCTTTCTTT.

V gene TRBV5-1 combines with J gene TRBJ2-1; D call uncertain. Germline V gives CDR1 SGHRS, CDR2 YFSETQ. Trimming shortened V by 1 base and J by 0 bases, and 8 bases separated the two germline ends. The CDR3 contains 15 residues. The CDR3 nucleotides are TGCGCCAGCAGCTTGTATCGGAGCTCCTACAATGAGCAGTTCTTC. This encodes CASSLYRSSYNEQFF.

The chain combines TRBV5-1 with TRBJ2-7; TRBD1 matches at 7 bases. Trimming at V came to 0 bases and at J to 0 bases, leaving 3 bases not matched to a gene. In germline, CDR1 is SGHRS, CDR2 YFSETQ. The CDR3 sequence is 15 residues long. CDR3 region: CASSLGAGGSYEQYF. CDR3 DNA sequence: TGCGCCAGCAGCTTGGGAGCAGGGGGCTCCTACGAGCAGTACTTC.

This rearrangement joins TRBV6-5 to TRBJ2-5; 9 bases match TRBD1. The CDR3 totals 15 residues. Trimming removed 6 bases from V and 5 bases from J; junction bases left unmatched: 10. Germline-derived CDR1 and CDR2 are MNHEY and SVGAGI. CDR3 amino acids: CASRRLQGAPETQYF. For the CDR3, the DNA is TGTGCCAGCAGAAGGCTACAGGGGGCCCCGGAGACCCAGTACTTC.

The V call is TRBV2, the J call TRBJ2-5; 7 bases fit TRBD2. This CDR3 contains 12 residues. V was clipped by 9 bases and J by 5 bases; unmatched bases: 6. The germline CDR1 and CDR2 sequences are SNHLY and FYNNEI. CDR3: CARAAAGETQYF. CDR3 nucleotide sequence: TGTGCCAGGGCGGCAGCGGGGGAGACCCAGTACTTC.

The chain uses TRBV10-3 and TRBJ1-5; 9 bases are shared with TRBD1. CDR1 is ENHRY, CDR2 SYGVKD, per germline. The CDR3 loop spans 15 amino acids. Trimming took 6 bases from V and 4 from J; bases not matched to a gene: 7. The CDR3 here is CAISHRDRENQPQHF. The DNA of the CDR3 is TGTGCCATCAGCCACAGGGACAGGGAAAATCAGCCCCAGCATTTT.

The chain carries TRBV19 and TRBJ1-2; 10 nucleotides line up with TRBD1. Trimming removed 7 bases from V and 3 bases from J; junction bases left unmatched: 20. Germline V CDR1 and CDR2: LNHDA, SQIVND (reference sequence). The CDR3 runs to 19 residues. The chain's CDR3 is CASTSGPGQGSPRDYGYTF. CDR3 sequence (DNA): TGTGCCAGTACCTCAGGGCCGGGACAGGGGAGCCCTAGGGACTATGGCTACACCTTC.

This clone was recorded a few times. This sequence joins TRBV7-9 and TRBJ1-4; D not resolved. The germline gives CDR1 SEHNR, CDR2 FQNEAQ (reference sequence). The CDR3 runs to 12 residues. Trimming took 5 bases from V and 8 from J, leaving 9 bases between them. The DNA of the CDR3 is TGTGCCAGCAGCCCAGTCGGGGAAAAACTGTTTTTT. It yields the protein CASSPVGEKLFF. The full variable domain, completed using reference TRBV7-9 and TRBJ1-4, is DTGVSQNPRHKITKRGQNVTFRCDPISEHNRLYWYRQTLGQGPEFLTYFQNEAQLEKSRLLSDRFSAERPKGSFSTLEIQRTEQGDSAMYLCASSPVGEKLFFGSGTQLSVL.

In this sample, this clone turned up once. The gene calls are TRBV7-2 and TRBJ1-5; D uncertain. Germline CDR1 is SGHTA and CDR2 is FQGNSA. The CDR3 consists of 15 residues. Trimming left V 1 base short and J 4 bases short, with 11 bases between. The CDR3 sequence is CASSLDATLNQPQHF. CDR3 nucleotide sequence: TGTGCCAGCAGCTTAGACGCCACTTTAAATCAGCCCCAGCATTTT.

The chain couples TRBV4-1 to TRBJ1-5; D gene uncertain. The CDR3 runs to 14 residues. The germline CDR1 and CDR2 sequences are MGHRA and YSYEKL. V shed 2 bases and J shed 5 bases, with 10 bases lying between them. CDR3 DNA sequence: TGCGCCAGCAGCCAAAGAGACGGAGATCAGCCCCAGCATTTT. Translated, it gives CASSQRDGDQPQHF.

This chain uses TRBV7-6 with TRBJ1-3; 7 positions agree with TRBD1. The V gene's germline CDR1 is SGHVS and CDR2 FNYEAQ. This CDR3 has 17 residues. Trimming at V came to 4 bases and at J to 0 bases, leaving 9 bases not matched to a gene. Here the CDR3 reads CASSSTEGAGSGNTIYF. In nucleotides, the CDR3 is TGTGCCAGCAGCTCCACCGAGGGGGCAGGCTCTGGAAACACCATATATTTT.

The rearrangement links TRBV27 to TRBJ1-6; maybe TRBD1 (5 bases). With 6 bases removed from V and 8 bases from J, the gap between germline ends came to 11 bases. There are 13 residues in the CDR3. Germline V gives CDR1 MNHEY, CDR2 SMNVEV (reference sequence). The CDR3 DNA reads TGTGCCAGCAGCCGGGACTTTTATTCACCCCTCCACTTT. This encodes CASSRDFYSPLHF.